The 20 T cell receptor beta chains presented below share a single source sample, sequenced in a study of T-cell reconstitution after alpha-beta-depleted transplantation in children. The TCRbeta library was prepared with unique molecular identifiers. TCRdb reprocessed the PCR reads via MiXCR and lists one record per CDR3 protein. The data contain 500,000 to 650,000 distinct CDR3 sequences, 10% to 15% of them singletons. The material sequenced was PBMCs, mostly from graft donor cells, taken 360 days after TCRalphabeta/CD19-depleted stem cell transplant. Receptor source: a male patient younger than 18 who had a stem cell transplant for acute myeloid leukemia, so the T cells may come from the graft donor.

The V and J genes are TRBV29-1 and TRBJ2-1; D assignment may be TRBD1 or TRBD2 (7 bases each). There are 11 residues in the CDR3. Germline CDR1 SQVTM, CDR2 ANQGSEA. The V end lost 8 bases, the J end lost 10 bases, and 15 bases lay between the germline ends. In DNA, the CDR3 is TGCAGCTTACGGGGAGGGGGCGAGCAGTTCTTC. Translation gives CSLRGGGEQFF.

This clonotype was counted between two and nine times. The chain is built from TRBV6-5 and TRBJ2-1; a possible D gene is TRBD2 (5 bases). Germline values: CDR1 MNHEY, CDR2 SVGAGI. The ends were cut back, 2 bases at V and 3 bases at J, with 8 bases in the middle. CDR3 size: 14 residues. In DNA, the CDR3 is TGTGCCAGCAGTTACCGGGATTTCTACAATGAGCAGTTCTTC. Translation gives CASSYRDFYNEQFF.

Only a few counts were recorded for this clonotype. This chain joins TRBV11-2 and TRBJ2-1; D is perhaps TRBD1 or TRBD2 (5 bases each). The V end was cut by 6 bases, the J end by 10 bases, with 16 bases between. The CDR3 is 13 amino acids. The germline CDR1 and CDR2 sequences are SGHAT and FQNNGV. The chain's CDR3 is CASRSGRRREQFF. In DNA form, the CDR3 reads TGTGCCAGCAGATCGGGACGAAGGAGAGAGCAGTTCTTC. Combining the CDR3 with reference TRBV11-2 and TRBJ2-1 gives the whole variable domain EAGVAQSPRYKIIEKRQSVAFWCNPISGHATLYWYQQILGQGPKLLIQFQNNGVVDDSQLPKDRFSAERLKGVDSTLKIQPAKLEDSAVYLCASRSGRRREQFFGPGTRLTVL.

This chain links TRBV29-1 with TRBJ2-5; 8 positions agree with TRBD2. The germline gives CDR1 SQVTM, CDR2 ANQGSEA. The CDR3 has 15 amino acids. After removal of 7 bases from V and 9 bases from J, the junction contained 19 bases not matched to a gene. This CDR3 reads CSAPTFLTGGRAQYF. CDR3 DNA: TGCAGCGCACCGACCTTTTTAACGGGGGGGCGGGCCCAGTACTTC.

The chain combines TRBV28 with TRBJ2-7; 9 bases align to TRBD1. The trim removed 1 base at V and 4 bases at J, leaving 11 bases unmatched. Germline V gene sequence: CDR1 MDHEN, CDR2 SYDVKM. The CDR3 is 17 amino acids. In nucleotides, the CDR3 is TGTGCCAGCAGTTTATACCCCGGGACAGGGAAACCTTACGAGCAGTACGTC. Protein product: CASSLYPGTGKPYEQYV.

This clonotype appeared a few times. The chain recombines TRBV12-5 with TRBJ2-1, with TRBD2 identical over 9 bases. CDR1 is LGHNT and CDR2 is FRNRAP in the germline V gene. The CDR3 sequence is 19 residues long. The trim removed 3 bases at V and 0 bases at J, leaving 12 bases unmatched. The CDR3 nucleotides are TGTGCTAGTGGTTTTAACCCGACTAGCGGTGTAAGCTCCTACAATGAGCAGTTCTTC. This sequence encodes CASGFNPTSGVSSYNEQFF.

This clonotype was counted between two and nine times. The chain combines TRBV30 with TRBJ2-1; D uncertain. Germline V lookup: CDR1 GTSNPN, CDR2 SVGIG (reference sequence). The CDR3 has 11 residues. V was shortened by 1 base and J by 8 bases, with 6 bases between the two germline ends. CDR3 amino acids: CAWSGDHEQFF. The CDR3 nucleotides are TGTGCCTGGAGTGGAGACCATGAGCAGTTCTTC.

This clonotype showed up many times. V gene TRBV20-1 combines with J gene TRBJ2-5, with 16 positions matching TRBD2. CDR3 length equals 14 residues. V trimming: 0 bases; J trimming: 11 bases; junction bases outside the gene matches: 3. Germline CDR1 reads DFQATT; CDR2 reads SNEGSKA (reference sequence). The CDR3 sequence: CSARDEGLAGGQYF. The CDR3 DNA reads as TGCAGTGCTAGAGATGAGGGACTAGCGGGAGGGCAGTACTTC.

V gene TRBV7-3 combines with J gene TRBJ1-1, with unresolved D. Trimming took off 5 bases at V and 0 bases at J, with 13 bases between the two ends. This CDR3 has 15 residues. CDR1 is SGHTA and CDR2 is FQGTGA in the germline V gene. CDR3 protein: CASSEIRRLNTEAFF. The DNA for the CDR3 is TGTGCCAGCAGCGAAATCAGGAGATTGAACACTGAAGCTTTCTTT.

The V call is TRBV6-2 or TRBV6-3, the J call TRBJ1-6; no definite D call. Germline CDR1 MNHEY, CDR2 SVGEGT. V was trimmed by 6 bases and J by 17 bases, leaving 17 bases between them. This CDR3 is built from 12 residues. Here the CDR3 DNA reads TGTGCCAGCAGCCCTGGAAGCGCCGTCATCCACTTT. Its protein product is CASSPGSAVIHF.

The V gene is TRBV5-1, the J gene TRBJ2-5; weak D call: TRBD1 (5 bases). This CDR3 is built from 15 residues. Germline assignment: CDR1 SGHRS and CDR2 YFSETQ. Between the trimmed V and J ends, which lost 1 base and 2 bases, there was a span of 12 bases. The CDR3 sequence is CASSLWQGGQETQYF. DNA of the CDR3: TGCGCCAGCAGCTTGTGGCAGGGCGGTCAAGAGACCCAGTACTTC. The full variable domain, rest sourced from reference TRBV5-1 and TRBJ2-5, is KAGVTQTPRYLIKTRGQQVTLSCSPISGHRSVSWYQQTPGQGLQFLFEYFSETQRNKGNFPGRFSGRQFSNSRSEMNVSTLELGDSALYLCASSLWQGGQETQYFGPGTRLLVL.

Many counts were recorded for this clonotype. CDR3 DNA: TGCAGCGTTGGGCAGAACACCGGGGAGCTGTTTTTT. Encoded protein: CSVGQNTGELFF. This chain links TRBV29-1 with TRBJ2-2, with D unclear. The germline CDR1 and CDR2 sequences are SQVTM and ANQGSEA. Trimming shortened V by 4 bases and J by 1 base, and 4 bases separated the two germline ends. This CDR3 spans 12 amino acids.

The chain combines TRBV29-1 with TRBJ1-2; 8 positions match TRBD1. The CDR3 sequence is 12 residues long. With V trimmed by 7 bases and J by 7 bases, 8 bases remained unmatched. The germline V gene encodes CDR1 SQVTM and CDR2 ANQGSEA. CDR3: CSAMTGAGGYTF. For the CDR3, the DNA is TGCAGCGCCATGACAGGGGCCGGTGGCTACACCTTC.

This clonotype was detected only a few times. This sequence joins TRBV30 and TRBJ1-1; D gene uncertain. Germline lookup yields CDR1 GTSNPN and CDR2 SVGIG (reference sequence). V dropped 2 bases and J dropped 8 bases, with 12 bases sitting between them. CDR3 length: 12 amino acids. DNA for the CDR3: TGTGCCTGGAGTCTTGGGTCCGAGGAAGCTTTCTTT. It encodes CAWSLGSEEAFF.

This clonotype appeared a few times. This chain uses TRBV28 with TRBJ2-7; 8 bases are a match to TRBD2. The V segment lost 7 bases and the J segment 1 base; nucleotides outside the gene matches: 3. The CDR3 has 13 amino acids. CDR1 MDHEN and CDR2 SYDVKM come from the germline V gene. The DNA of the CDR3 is TGTGCCAGCAAAAAGCGGGAGTCCTACGAGCAGTACTTC. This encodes CASKKRESYEQYF.

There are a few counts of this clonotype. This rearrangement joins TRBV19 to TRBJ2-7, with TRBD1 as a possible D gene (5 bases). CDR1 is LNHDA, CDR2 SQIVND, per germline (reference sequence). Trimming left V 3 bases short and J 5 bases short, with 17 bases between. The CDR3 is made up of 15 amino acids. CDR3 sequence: CASSILPGIVDEQYF. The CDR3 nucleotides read TGTGCCAGTAGTATTCTCCCAGGGATAGTGGACGAGCAGTACTTC.

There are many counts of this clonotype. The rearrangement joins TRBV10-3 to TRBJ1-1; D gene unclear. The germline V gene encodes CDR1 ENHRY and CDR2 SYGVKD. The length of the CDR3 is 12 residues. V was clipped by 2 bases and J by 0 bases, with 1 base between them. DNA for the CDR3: TGTGCCATCAGTGAGGTGAACACTGAAGCTTTCTTT. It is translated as CAISEVNTEAFF.

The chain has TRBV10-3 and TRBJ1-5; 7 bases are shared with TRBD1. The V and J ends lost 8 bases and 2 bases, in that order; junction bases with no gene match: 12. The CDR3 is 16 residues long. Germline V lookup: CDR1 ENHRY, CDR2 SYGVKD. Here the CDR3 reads CAIWAGGHSGNQPQHF. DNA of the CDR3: TGTGCCATCTGGGCAGGGGGACACAGTGGCAATCAGCCCCAGCATTTT.

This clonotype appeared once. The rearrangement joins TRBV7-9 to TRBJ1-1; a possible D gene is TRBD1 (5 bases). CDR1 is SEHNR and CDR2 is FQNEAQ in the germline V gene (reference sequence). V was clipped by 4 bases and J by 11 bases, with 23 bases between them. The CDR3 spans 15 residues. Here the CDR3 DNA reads TGTGCCAGCAGCTACACAACCGGGGGTCCACCGGGCGCTTTCTTT. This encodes CASSYTTGGPPGAFF. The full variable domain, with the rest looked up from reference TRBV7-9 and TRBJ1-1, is DTGVSQNPRHKITKRGQNVTFRCDPISEHNRLYWYRQTLGQGPEFLTYFQNEAQLEKSRLLSDRFSAERPKGSFSTLEIQRTEQGDSAMYLCASSYTTGGPPGAFFGQGTRLTVV.

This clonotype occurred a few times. CDR3 amino acids: CSVADGSSYNEQFF. In nucleotides, the CDR3 is TGCAGCGTTGCAGATGGGAGCTCCTACAATGAGCAGTTCTTC. V and J are TRBV29-1 and TRBJ2-1; TRBD2 is a possible D gene (5 bases). Deletions cut 4 bases from V and 0 bases from J, with 10 bases between. The V gene's germline CDR1 is SQVTM and CDR2 ANQGSEA. The CDR3 spans 14 residues.